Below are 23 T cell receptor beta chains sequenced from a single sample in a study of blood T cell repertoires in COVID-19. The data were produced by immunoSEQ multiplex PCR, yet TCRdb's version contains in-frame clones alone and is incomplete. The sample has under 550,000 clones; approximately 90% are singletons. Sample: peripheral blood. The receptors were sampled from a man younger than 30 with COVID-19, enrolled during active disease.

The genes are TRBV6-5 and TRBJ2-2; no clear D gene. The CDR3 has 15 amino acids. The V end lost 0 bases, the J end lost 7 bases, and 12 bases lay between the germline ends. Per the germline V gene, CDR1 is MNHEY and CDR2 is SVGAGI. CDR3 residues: CASSYSQVYRGELFF. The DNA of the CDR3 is TGTGCCAGCAGTTACTCTCAGGTTTATCGCGGGGAGCTGTTTTTT.

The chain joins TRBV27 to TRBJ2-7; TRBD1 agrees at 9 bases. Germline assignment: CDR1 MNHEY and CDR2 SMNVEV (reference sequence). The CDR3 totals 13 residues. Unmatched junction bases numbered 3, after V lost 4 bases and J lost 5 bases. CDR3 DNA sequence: TGTGCCAGCAGTTGGGACAGGGACCACGAGCAGTACTTC. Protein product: CASSWDRDHEQYF.

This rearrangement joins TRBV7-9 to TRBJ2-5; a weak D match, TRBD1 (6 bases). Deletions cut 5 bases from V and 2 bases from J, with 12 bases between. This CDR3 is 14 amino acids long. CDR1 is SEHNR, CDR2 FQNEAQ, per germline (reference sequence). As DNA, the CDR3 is TGTGCCAGCAGCGCCTGGGACATACAAGAGACCCAGTACTTC. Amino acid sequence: CASSAWDIQETQYF.

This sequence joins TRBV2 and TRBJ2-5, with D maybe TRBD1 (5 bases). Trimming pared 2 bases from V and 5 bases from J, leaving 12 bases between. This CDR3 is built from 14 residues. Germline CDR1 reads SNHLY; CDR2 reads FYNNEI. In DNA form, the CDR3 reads TGTGCCAGCAGTGAACAGGGCCCCGGGGAGACCCAGTACTTC. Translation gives CASSEQGPGETQYF.

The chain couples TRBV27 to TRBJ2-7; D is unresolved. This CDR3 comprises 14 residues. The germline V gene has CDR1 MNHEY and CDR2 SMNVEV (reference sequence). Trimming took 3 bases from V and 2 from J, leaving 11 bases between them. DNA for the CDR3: TGTGCCAGCAGTTTTGGGCTCAATCCCTACGAGCAGTACTTC. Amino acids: CASSFGLNPYEQYF.

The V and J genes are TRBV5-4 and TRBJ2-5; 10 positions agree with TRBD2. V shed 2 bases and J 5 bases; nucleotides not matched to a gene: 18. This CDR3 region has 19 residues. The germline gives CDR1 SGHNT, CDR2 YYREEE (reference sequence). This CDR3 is CASSFRSLASGSRWETQYF. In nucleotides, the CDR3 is TGTGCCAGCAGCTTTCGCTCGTTGGCTAGCGGGAGTAGGTGGGAGACCCAGTACTTC.

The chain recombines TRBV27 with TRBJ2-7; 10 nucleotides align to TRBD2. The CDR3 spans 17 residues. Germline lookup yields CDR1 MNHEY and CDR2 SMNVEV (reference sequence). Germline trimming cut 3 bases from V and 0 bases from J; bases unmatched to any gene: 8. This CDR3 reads CASSLGRLAGLSYEQYF. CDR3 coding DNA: TGTGCCAGCAGTTTGGGGAGACTAGCGGGCCTCTCCTACGAGCAGTACTTC.

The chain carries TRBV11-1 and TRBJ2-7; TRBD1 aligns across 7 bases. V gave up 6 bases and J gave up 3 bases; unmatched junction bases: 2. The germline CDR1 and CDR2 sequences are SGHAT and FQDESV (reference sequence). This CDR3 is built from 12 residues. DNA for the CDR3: TGTGCCAGCAGTCGACAGGGCTACGAGCAGTACTTC. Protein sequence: CASSRQGYEQYF.

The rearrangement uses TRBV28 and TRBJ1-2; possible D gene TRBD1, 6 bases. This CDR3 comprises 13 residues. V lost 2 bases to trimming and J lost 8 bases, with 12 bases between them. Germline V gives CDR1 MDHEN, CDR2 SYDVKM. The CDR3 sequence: CASSLAGAGGYTF. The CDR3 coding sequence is TGTGCCAGCAGTTTAGCAGGGGCCGGGGGCTACACCTTC.

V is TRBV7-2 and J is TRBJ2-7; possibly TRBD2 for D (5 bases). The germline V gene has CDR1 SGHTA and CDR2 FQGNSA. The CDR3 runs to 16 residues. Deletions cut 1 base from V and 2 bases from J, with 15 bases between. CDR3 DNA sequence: TGTGCCAGCAGCTTAGAGGCTACGCCGGGGACCTACGAGCAGTACTTC. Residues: CASSLEATPGTYEQYF.

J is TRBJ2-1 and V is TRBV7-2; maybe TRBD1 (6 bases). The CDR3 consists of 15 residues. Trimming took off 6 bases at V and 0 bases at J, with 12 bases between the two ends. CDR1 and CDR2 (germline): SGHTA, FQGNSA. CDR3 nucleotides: TGTGCCAGCAGGCGAAGGGGGTCCTCCTACAATGAGCAGTTCTTC. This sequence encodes CASRRRGSSYNEQFF.

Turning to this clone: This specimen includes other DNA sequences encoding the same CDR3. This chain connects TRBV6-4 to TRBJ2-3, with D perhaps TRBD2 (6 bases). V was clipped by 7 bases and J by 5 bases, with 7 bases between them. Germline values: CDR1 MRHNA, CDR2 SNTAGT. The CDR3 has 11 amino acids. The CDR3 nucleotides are TGTGCCAGCAAGGGAGGAGATACGCAGTATTTT. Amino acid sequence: CASKGGDTQYF.

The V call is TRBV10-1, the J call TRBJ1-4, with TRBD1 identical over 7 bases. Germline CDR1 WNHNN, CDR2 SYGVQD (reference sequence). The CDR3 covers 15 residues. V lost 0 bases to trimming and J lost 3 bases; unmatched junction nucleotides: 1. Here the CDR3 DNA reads TGCGCCAGCAGTGAGTCCGGGACAGCTAATGAAAAACTGTTTTTT. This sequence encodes CASSESGTANEKLFF.

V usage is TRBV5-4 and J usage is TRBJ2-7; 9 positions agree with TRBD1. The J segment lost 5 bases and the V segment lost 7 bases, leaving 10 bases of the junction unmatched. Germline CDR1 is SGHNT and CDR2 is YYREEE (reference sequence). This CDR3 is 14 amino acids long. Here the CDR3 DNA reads TGTGCCAGCCGGCGGGACAGGGATTTCAACGAGCAGTACTTC. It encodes CASRRDRDFNEQYF.

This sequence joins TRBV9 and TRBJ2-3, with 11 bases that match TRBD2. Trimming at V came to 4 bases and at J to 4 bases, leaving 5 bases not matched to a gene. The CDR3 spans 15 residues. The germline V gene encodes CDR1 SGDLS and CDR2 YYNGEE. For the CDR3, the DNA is TGTGCCAGCAGCCCGTCTAGCGGGAGGTCAGATACGCAGTATTTT. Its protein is CASSPSSGRSDTQYF.

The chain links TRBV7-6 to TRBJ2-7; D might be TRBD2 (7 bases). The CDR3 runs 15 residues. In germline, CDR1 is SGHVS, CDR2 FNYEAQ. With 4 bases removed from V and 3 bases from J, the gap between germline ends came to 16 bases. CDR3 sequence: CASSSQWGGHYEQYF. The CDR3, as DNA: TGTGCCAGCAGCTCCCAATGGGGGGGGCACTACGAGCAGTACTTC.

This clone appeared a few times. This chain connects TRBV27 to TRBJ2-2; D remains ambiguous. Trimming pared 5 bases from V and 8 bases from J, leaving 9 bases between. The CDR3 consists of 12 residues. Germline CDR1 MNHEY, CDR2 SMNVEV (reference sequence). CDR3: CASSPPGGELFF. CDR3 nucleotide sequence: TGTGCCAGCAGTCCCCCCGGGGGGGAGCTGTTTTTT.

Here the CDR3 reads CASRPRRSTYNEQFF. The CDR3 DNA follows: TGTGCCAGCCGCCCCAGGAGGTCGACCTACAATGAGCAGTTCTTC. The V call is TRBV6-2 or TRBV6-3, the J call TRBJ2-1; TRBD2 is a possible D gene (5 bases). Germline V gene data show CDR1 as MNHEY and CDR2 as SVGEGT. V was trimmed by 8 bases and J by 2 bases, leaving 16 bases between them. CDR3 size: 15 residues.

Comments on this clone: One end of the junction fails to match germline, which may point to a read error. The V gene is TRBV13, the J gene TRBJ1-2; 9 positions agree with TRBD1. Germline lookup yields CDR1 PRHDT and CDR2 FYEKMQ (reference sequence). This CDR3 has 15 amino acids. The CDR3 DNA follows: TGTGCCAGCAGCTCTCCGGGACAGGGATACTATGGCTACGCCTTC. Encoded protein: CASSSPGQGYYGYAF.

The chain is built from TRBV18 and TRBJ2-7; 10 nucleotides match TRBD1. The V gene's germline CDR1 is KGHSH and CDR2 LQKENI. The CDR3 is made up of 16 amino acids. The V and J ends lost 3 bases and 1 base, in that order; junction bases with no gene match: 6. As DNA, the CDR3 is TGTGCCAGCTCACCCCTCAGACAGGGGGCGTCCTACGAGCAGTACTTC. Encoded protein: CASSPLRQGASYEQYF.

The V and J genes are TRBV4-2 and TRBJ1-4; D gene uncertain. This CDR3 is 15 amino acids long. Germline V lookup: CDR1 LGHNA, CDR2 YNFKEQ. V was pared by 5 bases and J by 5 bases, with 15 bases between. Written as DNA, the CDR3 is TGTGCCAGCAGCTTCGGGAGGAATATGAATGAAAAACTGTTTTTT. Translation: CASSFGRNMNEKLFF.

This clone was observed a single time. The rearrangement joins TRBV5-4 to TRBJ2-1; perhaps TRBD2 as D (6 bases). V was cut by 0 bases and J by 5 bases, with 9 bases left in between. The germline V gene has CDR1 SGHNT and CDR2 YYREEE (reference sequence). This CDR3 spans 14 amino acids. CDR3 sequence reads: CASSLELANNEQFF. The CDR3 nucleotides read TGTGCCAGCAGCTTGGAACTAGCCAACAATGAGCAGTTCTTC.

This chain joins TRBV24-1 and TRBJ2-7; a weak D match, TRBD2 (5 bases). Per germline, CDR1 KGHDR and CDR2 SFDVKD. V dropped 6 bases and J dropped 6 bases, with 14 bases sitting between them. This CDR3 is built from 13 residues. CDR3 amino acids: CATSSGSRAEQYF. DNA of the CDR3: TGTGCCACCAGTAGTGGTTCGAGGGCCGAGCAGTACTTC.